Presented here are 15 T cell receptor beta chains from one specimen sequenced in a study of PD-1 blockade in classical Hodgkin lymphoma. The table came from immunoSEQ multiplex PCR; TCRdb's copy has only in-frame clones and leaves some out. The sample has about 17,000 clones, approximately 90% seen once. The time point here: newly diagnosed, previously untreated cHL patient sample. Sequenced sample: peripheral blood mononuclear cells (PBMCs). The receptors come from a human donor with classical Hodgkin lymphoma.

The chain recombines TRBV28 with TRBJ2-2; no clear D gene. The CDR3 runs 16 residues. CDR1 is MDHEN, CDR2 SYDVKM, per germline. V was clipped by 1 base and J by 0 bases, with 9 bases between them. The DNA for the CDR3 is TGTGCCAGCAGTTTATACCTCATCCCGAACACCGGGGAGCTGTTTTTT. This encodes CASSLYLIPNTGELFF.

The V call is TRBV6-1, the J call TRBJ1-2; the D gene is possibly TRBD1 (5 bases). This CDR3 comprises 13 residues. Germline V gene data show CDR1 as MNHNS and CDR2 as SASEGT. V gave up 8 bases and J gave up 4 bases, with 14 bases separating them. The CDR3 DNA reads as TGTGCCAGCCGACTGGACACTAGCTATGGCTACACCTTC. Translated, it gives CASRLDTSYGYTF.

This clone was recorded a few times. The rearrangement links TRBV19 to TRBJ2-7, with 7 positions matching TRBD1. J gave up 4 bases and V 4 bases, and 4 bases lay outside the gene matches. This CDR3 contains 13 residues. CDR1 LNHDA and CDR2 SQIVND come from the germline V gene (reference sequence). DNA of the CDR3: TGTGCCAGTAGTACGGGACAGACGTACGAGCAGTACTTC. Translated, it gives CASSTGQTYEQYF.

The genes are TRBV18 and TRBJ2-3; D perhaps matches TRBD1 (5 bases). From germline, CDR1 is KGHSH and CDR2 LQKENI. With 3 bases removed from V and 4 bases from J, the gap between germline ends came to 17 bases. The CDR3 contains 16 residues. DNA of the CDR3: TGTGCCAGCTCACCGATGCAACAGGAAGGGGCAGATACGCAGTATTTT. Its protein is CASSPMQQEGADTQYF.

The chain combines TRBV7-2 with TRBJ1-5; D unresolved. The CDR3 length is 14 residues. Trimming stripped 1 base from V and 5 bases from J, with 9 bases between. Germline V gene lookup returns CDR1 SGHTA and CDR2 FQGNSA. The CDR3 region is CASSLVPEYQPQHF. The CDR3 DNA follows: TGTGCCAGCAGCTTAGTGCCCGAGTATCAGCCCCAGCATTTT. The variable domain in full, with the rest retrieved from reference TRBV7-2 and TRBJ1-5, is GAGVSQSPSNKVTEKGKDVELRCDPISGHTALYWYRQSLGQGLEFLIYFQGNSAPDKSGLPSDRFSAERTGGSVSTLTIQRTQQEDSAVYLCASSLVPEYQPQHFGDGTRLSIL.

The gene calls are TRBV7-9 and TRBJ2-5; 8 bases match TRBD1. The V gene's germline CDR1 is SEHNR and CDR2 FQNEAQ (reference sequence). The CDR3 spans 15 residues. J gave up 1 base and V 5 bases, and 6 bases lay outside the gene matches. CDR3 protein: CASSPPGTGQETQYF. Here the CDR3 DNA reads TGTGCCAGCAGCCCACCCGGGACAGGCCAAGAGACCCAGTACTTC.

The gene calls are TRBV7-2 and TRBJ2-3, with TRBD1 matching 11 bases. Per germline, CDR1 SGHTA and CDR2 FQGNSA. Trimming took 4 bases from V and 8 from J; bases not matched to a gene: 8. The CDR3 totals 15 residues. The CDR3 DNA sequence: TGTGCCAGCAGCTCTCTGGACAGGGGGCTTCGTACGCAGTATTTT. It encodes CASSSLDRGLRTQYF.

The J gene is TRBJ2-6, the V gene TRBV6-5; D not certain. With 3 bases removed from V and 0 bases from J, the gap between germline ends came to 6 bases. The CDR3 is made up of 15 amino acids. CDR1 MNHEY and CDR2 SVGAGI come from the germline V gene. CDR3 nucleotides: TGTGCCAGCAGTTATGGAGACTCTGGGGCCAACGTCCTGACTTTC. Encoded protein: CASSYGDSGANVLTF.

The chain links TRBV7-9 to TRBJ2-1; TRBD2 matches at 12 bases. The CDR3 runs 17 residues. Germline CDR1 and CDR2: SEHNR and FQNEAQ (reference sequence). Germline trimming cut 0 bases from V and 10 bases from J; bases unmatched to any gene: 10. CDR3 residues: CASSLAGLAGGPGEQFF. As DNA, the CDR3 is TGTGCCAGCAGCTTAGCGGGGCTAGCGGGAGGGCCGGGGGAGCAGTTCTTC.

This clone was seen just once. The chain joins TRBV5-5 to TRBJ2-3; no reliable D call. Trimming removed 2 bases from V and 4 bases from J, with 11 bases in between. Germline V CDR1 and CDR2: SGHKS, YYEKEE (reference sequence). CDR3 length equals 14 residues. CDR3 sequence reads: CASSLLAGADTQYF. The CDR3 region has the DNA TGTGCCAGCAGCTTATTAGCCGGCGCAGATACGCAGTATTTT.

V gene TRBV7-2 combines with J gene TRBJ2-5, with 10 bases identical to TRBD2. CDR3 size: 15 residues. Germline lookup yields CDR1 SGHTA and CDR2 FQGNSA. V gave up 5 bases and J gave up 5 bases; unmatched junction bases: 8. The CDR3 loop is CASSDLGTSVETQYF. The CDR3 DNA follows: TGTGCCAGCAGCGACCTAGGGACTAGCGTGGAGACCCAGTACTTC.

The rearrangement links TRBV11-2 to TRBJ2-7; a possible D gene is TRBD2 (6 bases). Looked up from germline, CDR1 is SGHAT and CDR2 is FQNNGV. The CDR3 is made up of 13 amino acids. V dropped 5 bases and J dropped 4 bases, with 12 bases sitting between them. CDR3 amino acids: CASSPVGGYEQYF. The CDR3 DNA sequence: TGTGCCAGCAGCCCTGTGGGGGGATACGAGCAGTACTTC.

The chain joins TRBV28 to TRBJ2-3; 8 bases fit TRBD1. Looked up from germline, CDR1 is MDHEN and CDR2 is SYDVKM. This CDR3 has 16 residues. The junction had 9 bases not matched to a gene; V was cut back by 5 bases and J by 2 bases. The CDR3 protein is CASSTQDRVNTDTQYF. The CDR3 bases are TGTGCCAGCAGTACCCAGGACAGGGTGAACACAGATACGCAGTATTTT.

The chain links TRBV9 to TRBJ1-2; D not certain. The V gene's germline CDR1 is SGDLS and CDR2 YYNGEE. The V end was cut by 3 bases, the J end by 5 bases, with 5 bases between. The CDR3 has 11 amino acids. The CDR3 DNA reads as TGTGCCAGCAGCGGCATGTATGGCTACACCTTC. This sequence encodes CASSGMYGYTF.

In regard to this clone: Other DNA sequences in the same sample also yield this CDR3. DNA of the CDR3: TGCGCCAGCAGCCAATCATTGCTAGCGGCCACAGATACGCAGTATTTT. This codes for CASSQSLLAATDTQYF. V usage is TRBV4-1 and J usage is TRBJ2-3, with 7 bases that match TRBD2. With V trimmed by 2 bases and J by 2 bases, 7 bases remained unmatched. CDR1 and CDR2 (germline): MGHRA, YSYEKL. There are 16 residues in the CDR3.